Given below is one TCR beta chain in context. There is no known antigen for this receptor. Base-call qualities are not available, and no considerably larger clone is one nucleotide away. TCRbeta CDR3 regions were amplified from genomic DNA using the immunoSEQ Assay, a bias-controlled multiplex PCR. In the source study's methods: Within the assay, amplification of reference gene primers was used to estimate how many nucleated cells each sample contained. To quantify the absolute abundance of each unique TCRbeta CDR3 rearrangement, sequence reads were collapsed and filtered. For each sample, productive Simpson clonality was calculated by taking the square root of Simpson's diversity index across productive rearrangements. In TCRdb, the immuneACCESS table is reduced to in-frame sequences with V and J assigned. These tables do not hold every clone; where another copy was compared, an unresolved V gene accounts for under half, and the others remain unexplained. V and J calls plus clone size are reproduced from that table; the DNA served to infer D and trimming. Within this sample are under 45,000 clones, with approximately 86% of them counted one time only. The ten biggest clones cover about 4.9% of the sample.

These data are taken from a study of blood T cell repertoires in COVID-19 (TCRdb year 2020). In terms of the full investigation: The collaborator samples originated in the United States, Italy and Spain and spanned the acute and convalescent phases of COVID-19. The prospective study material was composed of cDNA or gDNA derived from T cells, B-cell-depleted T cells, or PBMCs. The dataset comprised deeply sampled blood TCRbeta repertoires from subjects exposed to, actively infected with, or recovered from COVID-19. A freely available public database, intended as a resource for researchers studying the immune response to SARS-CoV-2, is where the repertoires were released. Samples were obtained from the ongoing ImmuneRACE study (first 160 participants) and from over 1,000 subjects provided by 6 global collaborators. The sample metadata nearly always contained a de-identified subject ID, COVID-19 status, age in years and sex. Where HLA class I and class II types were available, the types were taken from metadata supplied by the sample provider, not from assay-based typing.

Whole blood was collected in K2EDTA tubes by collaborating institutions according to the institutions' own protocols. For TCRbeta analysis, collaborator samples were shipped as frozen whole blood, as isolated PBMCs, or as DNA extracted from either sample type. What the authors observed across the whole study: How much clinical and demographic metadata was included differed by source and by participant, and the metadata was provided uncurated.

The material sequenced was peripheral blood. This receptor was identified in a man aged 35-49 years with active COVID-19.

The DNA sequence follows: TGTGCCAGCAGCTTAGGGGGGGGTGCGGGCACTGAAGCTTTCTTT. Translated, it reads CASSLGGGAGTEAFF. The sequence links TRBV7-8 to TRBJ1-1; a tentative D match to TRBD1 spans 5 bases. Including the terminal cysteine and phenylalanine, the CDR3 comprises 15 residues. Of the read, only the CDR3 DNA is kept; its 45 bases are in frame from base 1. CDR1 SGHVS and CDR2 FQNEAQ were looked up in the germline V gene. The junction shows trimming of 1 base on V and 4 bases on J, plus 13 bases between the germline ends. With the portions outside the CDR3 filled from the reference TRBV7-8 and TRBJ1-1 genes, the complete variable region becomes GAGVSQSPRYKVAKRGQDVALRCDPISGHVSLFWYQQALGQGPEFLTYFQNEAQLDKSGLPSDRFFAERPEGSVSTLKIQRTQQEDSAVYLCASSLGGGAGTEAFFGQGTRLTVV.